These 19 T cell receptor beta chains originate from one sample sequenced in a study of cytomegalovirus exposure and HLA in healthy donors. PCR was performed using 60 Vbeta and 13 Jbeta primers. Repertoires were generated with immunoSEQ multiplex PCR, while TCRdb's copy carries only in-frame clones and drops some. The sample yields 200,000 to 250,000 clones, around 89% seen once. The sequencing input was PBMCs. These receptors came from a woman younger than 35 in good health and CMV-seronegative.

V is TRBV5-1 and J is TRBJ2-2; D remains unclear. V was cut by 5 bases and J by 3 bases, with 8 bases left in between. This CDR3 is 13 amino acids long. Germline CDR1 and CDR2: SGHRS and YFSETQ. The CDR3 loop reads CASRVTDTGELFF. The CDR3 DNA is TGCGCCAGCAGGGTCACAGACACCGGGGAGCTGTTTTTT.

The chain carries TRBV10-2 and TRBJ2-7, with D possibly matching TRBD2 (6 bases). The germline CDR1 and CDR2 sequences are WSHSY and SAAADI. Trimming took off 4 bases at V and 1 base at J, with 11 bases between the two ends. This CDR3 is 14 amino acids long. CDR3 region: CASSGGTASYEQYF. As DNA, the CDR3 is TGCGCCAGCAGTGGCGGGACGGCATCCTACGAGCAGTACTTC.

This clone was seen once. The chain couples TRBV10-2 to TRBJ1-1; TRBD1 aligns across 12 bases. The CDR3 covers 14 residues. Germline values: CDR1 WSHSY, CDR2 SAAADI. V lost 6 bases to trimming and J lost 6 bases; unmatched junction nucleotides: 5. The DNA for the CDR3 is TGCGCCAGCAGACCGGGACAGGGGGCTTCTGAAGCTTTCTTT. Protein: CASRPGQGASEAFF.

The chain uses TRBV6-6 and TRBJ2-1; a possible D gene is TRBD1 (6 bases). The CDR3 consists of 15 residues. Germline CDR1 MNHNY, CDR2 SVGAGI (reference sequence). The V end lost 4 bases, the J end lost 0 bases, and 10 bases lay between the germline ends. CDR3: CASSFNRVSYNEQFF. The CDR3 DNA sequence: TGTGCCAGCAGTTTTAACAGGGTCTCCTACAATGAGCAGTTCTTC.

The chain carries TRBV4-1 and TRBJ2-6; tentatively, D is TRBD2 (6 bases). The ends were cut back, 0 bases at V and 0 bases at J, with 9 bases in the middle. Germline V gives CDR1 MGHRA, CDR2 YSYEKL. The CDR3 contains 17 residues. CDR3 protein: CASSQDAGFSGANVLTF. The CDR3 region has the DNA TGCGCCAGCAGCCAAGATGCGGGATTCTCTGGGGCCAACGTCCTGACTTTC.

V and J are TRBV10-3 and TRBJ2-7; possibly TRBD1 for D (8 bases). Germline CDR1 is ENHRY and CDR2 is SYGVKD. The CDR3 contains 14 residues. Between the trimmed V and J ends, which lost 10 bases and 1 base, there was a span of 17 bases. For the CDR3, the DNA is TGTGCCACCGGGGGGACAGGCCCTTCCTACGAGCAGTACTTC. This codes for CATGGTGPSYEQYF.

This clone was seen more than once but under ten times. The CDR3 DNA reads TGTGCCAGCAGTCGAAAACTGGGACATATCCACGAGCAGTACTTC. This encodes CASSRKLGHIHEQYF. The V gene is TRBV6-5, the J gene TRBJ2-7, with D possibly matching TRBD1 (6 bases). The CDR3 extends over 15 amino acids. CDR1 and CDR2 from the germline V gene are MNHEY and SVGAGI. Between the trimmed V and J ends, which lost 5 bases and 5 bases, there was a span of 19 bases.

The chain combines TRBV4-3 with TRBJ2-7; 14 bases map to TRBD2. With 4 bases clipped from V and 2 bases from J, the junction kept 1 base outside the gene matches. There are 15 residues in the CDR3. Germline CDR1 reads LGHNA; CDR2 reads YSLEER. The CDR3 DNA reads TGCGCCAGCAGCCTGACTAGCGGGGGGGCCTACGAGCAGTACTTC. Its protein is CASSLTSGGAYEQYF.

The chain uses TRBV5-3 and TRBJ2-7, with 8 bases aligning to TRBD1. Being an ORF, TRBV5-3 has a function that is uncertain. After removal of 2 bases from V and 5 bases from J, the junction contained 18 bases not matched to a gene. This CDR3 has 18 amino acids. The CDR3 DNA reads as TGTGCCAGAAGCTTATCTGGCCAGGGGGCTGTTGGGGACGACGAGCAGTACTTC. The encoded protein is CARSLSGQGAVGDDEQYF.

The chain joins TRBV7-2 to TRBJ1-2; TRBD1 aligns across 8 bases. CDR3 length: 15 amino acids. Germline trimming cut 1 base from V and 5 bases from J; bases unmatched to any gene: 6. Germline V lookup: CDR1 SGHTA, CDR2 FQGNSA. The CDR3 sequence: CASSLGMTGEYGYTF. The DNA of the CDR3 is TGTGCCAGCAGCTTAGGTATGACAGGGGAGTATGGCTACACCTTC.

The chain couples TRBV7-2 to TRBJ2-3; D unresolved. Per germline, CDR1 SGHTA and CDR2 FQGNSA. Trimming left V 2 bases short and J 2 bases short, with 8 bases between. The CDR3 runs 14 residues. This chain's CDR3 is CASSLRSPTDTQYF. DNA for the CDR3: TGTGCCAGCAGCTTACGTAGCCCCACAGATACGCAGTATTTT.

The chain employs TRBV7-2 and TRBJ2-7; 8 bases agree with TRBD2. CDR1 SGHTA and CDR2 FQGNSA come from the germline V gene. This CDR3 has 14 amino acids. The V segment lost 7 bases and the J segment 2 bases; nucleotides outside the gene matches: 7. Here the CDR3 reads CASTYAGLAYEQYF. CDR3 coding DNA: TGTGCCAGCACTTACGCGGGACTAGCCTACGAGCAGTACTTC. Looking up the rest from reference TRBV7-2 and TRBJ2-7 gives the full variable domain: GAGVSQSPSNKVTEKGKDVELRCDPISGHTALYWYRQSLGQGLEFLIYFQGNSAPDKSGLPSDRFSAERTGGSVSTLTIQRTQQEDSAVYLCASTYAGLAYEQYFGPGTRLTVT.

This clone appeared a single time. The chain employs TRBV19 and TRBJ2-5; 10 bases map to TRBD1. The CDR3 loop spans 16 amino acids. Looked up from germline, CDR1 is LNHDA and CDR2 is SQIVND (reference sequence). After removal of 4 bases from V and 3 bases from J, the junction contained 8 bases not matched to a gene. The CDR3 spells CASSSPRQGAEETQYF. CDR3 DNA: TGTGCCAGTAGTAGCCCGAGACAGGGGGCGGAAGAGACCCAGTACTTC.

CDR3 sequence: CASRKGTAYNSPLHF. CDR3 DNA sequence: TGTGCCAGCAGGAAAGGGACAGCCTATAATTCACCCCTCCACTTT. This rearrangement joins TRBV6-5 to TRBJ1-6; 7 bases align to TRBD1. Trimming took 6 bases from V and 2 from J; bases not matched to a gene: 4. In germline, CDR1 is MNHEY, CDR2 SVGAGI. The CDR3 spans 15 residues.

V gene TRBV19 combines with J gene TRBJ1-6, with 9 bases that match TRBD1. The CDR3 is 15 amino acids. CDR1 LNHDA and CDR2 SQIVND come from the germline V gene (reference sequence). J gave up 6 bases and V 3 bases, and 3 bases lay outside the gene matches. The CDR3 sequence is CASSIGTGFNSPLHF. The DNA for the CDR3 is TGTGCCAGTAGTATCGGGACAGGGTTTAATTCACCCCTCCACTTT.

The gene calls are TRBV6-4 and TRBJ2-7, with TRBD2 matching over 8 bases. From germline, CDR1 is MRHNA and CDR2 SNTAGT. The CDR3 runs 16 residues. V lost 3 bases to trimming and J lost 2 bases; unmatched junction nucleotides: 9. The CDR3 sequence: CASSDLGAGGAYEQYF. The CDR3 DNA sequence: TGTGCCAGCAGTGATCTTGGGGCGGGAGGCGCCTACGAGCAGTACTTC.

This chain connects TRBV7-2 to TRBJ2-3, with D perhaps matching TRBD2 (7 bases). Germline lookup yields CDR1 SGHTA and CDR2 FQGNSA. The CDR3 has 13 residues. V lost 1 base and J lost 11, with 13 bases in between. CDR3 protein: CASSLGTGGWQYF. The CDR3 DNA reads TGTGCCAGCAGCTTAGGGACGGGGGGCTGGCAGTATTTT.

This sequence joins TRBV19 and TRBJ2-2; a weak D match, TRBD2 (7 bases). The V gene's germline CDR1 is LNHDA and CDR2 SQIVND (reference sequence). V lost 3 bases, J lost 6 bases, and 17 bases lay in between. The CDR3 is made up of 16 amino acids. The CDR3 nucleotides read TGTGCCAGTAGTATTGGGGGAGGGGGACGGGCCGGGGAGCTGTTTTTT. This sequence encodes CASSIGGGGRAGELFF.

The chain links TRBV7-9 to TRBJ2-1, with TRBD1 as a possible D gene (5 bases). From germline, CDR1 is SEHNR and CDR2 FQNEAQ (reference sequence). This CDR3 contains 15 residues. V lost 5 bases and J lost 5, with 16 bases in between. CDR3 residues: CASSGVAGIDNEQFF. The CDR3 DNA reads as TGTGCCAGCAGCGGAGTCGCAGGGATAGACAATGAGCAGTTCTTC.